Below are 16 T cell receptor beta chains sequenced from a single sample in a study of T-cell reconstitution after alpha-beta-depleted transplantation in children. For TCRbeta, the library was prepared with unique molecular identifiers. TCRdb re-called the PCR reads through MiXCR, storing one row per CDR3 protein. This table has about 420,000 distinct CDR3 sequences, around 16% appearing once. The sequencing used PBMCs, mostly from graft donor cells, collected 360 days after TCRalphabeta/CD19-depleted stem cell transplant. The receptors derive from a boy under three years old who had a stem cell transplant for Wiskott-Aldrich syndrome, so the T cells may come from the graft donor.

This clonotype occurred many times. J is TRBJ2-2 and V is TRBV10-3; D is ambiguous. The germline gives CDR1 ENHRY, CDR2 SYGVKD. V lost 6 bases and J 6 bases, leaving 8 bases between the germline ends. This CDR3 spans 12 amino acids. CDR3 nucleotides: TGTGCCATCAGGATAGAGGCCGGGGAGCTGTTTTTT. This encodes CAIRIEAGELFF.

Many counts were recorded for this clonotype. This sequence joins TRBV12-3 or TRBV12-4 and TRBJ1-1; D is possibly TRBD1 (5 bases). The germline V and J ends were trimmed by 7 bases and 7 bases, with 16 bases remaining between them. The CDR3 is 13 residues long. In DNA form, the CDR3 reads TGTGCCAGCAACGCCCTCGGCGGGGGTGAAGCTTTCTTT. It codes for CASNALGGGEAFF.

The chain uses TRBV12-3 or TRBV12-4 and TRBJ2-2; no definite D call. V was pared by 11 bases and J by 3 bases, with 13 bases between. The CDR3 is 13 amino acids. Here the CDR3 DNA reads TGTGCCTTCTCCCTCCGGGACACCGGGGAGCTGTTTTTT. This sequence encodes CAFSLRDTGELFF.

J is TRBJ2-3 and V is TRBV6-2 or TRBV6-3; D unresolved. The CDR3 is 17 amino acids. In germline, CDR1 is MNHEY, CDR2 SVGEGT. V lost 4 bases and J lost 4, with 21 bases in between. In DNA, the CDR3 is TGTGCCAGCAGTTTCGGGTCTAGAATGTGGCACGCAGATACGCAGTATTTT. It encodes CASSFGSRMWHADTQYF.

In this sample, this clonotype turned up a few times. The chain uses TRBV28 and TRBJ2-7; 7 bases are shared with TRBD1. CDR1 and CDR2 (germline): MDHEN, SYDVKM. The CDR3 loop spans 16 amino acids. V gave up 6 bases and J gave up 1 base; unmatched junction bases: 12. The CDR3 protein is CASSPRPGRGSYEQYF. The DNA for the CDR3 is TGTGCCAGCAGCCCCAGACCGGGCAGGGGGTCCTACGAGCAGTACTTC.

J is TRBJ1-4 and V is TRBV28; D is possibly TRBD1 (5 bases). Germline CDR1 is MDHEN and CDR2 is SYDVKM. V was pared by 2 bases and J by 6 bases, with 10 bases between. The CDR3 length is 14 residues. CDR3 residues: CASSLKGDDEKLFF. In nucleotides, the CDR3 is TGTGCCAGCAGTTTAAAAGGGGACGATGAAAAACTGTTTTTT.

This chain joins TRBV11-1 and TRBJ2-3; D is uncertain. Germline lookup yields CDR1 SGHAT and CDR2 FQDESV (reference sequence). Deletions cut 2 bases from V and 2 bases from J, with 8 bases between. The CDR3 sequence is 14 residues long. The CDR3 here is CASSLIPYTDTQYF. In nucleotides, the CDR3 is TGTGCCAGCAGCTTAATTCCGTACACAGATACGCAGTATTTT.

The chain employs TRBV30 and TRBJ2-5, with TRBD2 as a possible D gene (5 bases). This CDR3 has 13 residues. Germline CDR1 GTSNPN, CDR2 SVGIG (reference sequence). V lost 1 base to trimming and J lost 1 base, with 7 bases between them. This CDR3 reads CAWSGGFQETQYF. CDR3 sequence (DNA): TGTGCCTGGAGTGGAGGGTTCCAAGAGACCCAGTACTTC.

This clonotype has a single count. This chain connects TRBV15 to TRBJ2-7, with 9 bases lining up with TRBD2. The J segment lost 4 bases and the V segment lost 5 bases, leaving 9 bases of the junction unmatched. The CDR3 is 15 amino acids. Germline CDR1 and CDR2: LNHNV and YYDKDF (reference sequence). The CDR3 nucleotides read TGTGCCACCAGCCTCGGCGGGGGGGCCTATTACGAGCAGTACTTC. Translation gives CATSLGGGAYYEQYF.

The rearrangement joins TRBV5-5 to TRBJ2-5; D not resolved. Deletions cut 6 bases from V and 5 bases from J, with 17 bases between. CDR1 is SGHKS, CDR2 YYEKEE, per germline (reference sequence). The CDR3 sequence is 14 residues long. The CDR3 DNA reads as TGTGCCAGCAACCCGTTGTGGTTTGGGGAGACCCAGTACTTC. This gives the protein CASNPLWFGETQYF.

This clonotype was detected only a few times. The chain employs TRBV4-1 and TRBJ2-1; TRBD2 matches at 14 bases. CDR1 and CDR2 (germline): MGHRA, YSYEKL. The CDR3 consists of 15 residues. Unmatched junction bases numbered 4, after V lost 5 bases and J lost 7 bases. The CDR3 loop is CASSRTSGRKNEQFF. The CDR3 DNA is TGCGCCAGCAGCAGGACTAGCGGGAGGAAAAATGAGCAGTTCTTC.

This clonotype was picked up a small number of times. This chain links TRBV20-1 with TRBJ2-3; TRBD2 matches at 13 bases. Losses at the gene ends were 8 bases for V and 6 bases for J; bases not matched to a gene: 14. The germline gives CDR1 DFQATT, CDR2 SNEGSKA (reference sequence). The CDR3 extends over 16 amino acids. The CDR3 protein is CSLPRTSGGWGDTQYF. The CDR3 DNA reads as TGCAGTTTACCGAGGACTAGCGGGGGTTGGGGTGATACGCAGTATTTT.

Note on this clonotype: An end of the junction does not agree with germline; a read error may underlie this. Written as DNA, the CDR3 is TGTGCCAGCATGACAGGGGGCGCCACCGGGGAGCTGTTCTTT. This codes for CASMTGGATGELFF. J is TRBJ2-2 and V is TRBV6-1; 10 bases are a match to TRBD1. CDR3 size: 14 residues. From germline, CDR1 is MNHNS and CDR2 SASEGT.

The J gene is TRBJ1-6, the V gene TRBV12-3 or TRBV12-4; D remains ambiguous. This CDR3 is built from 14 residues. Trimming took 3 bases from V and 4 from J, leaving 7 bases between them. This CDR3 is CASSFSGYNSPLHF. The DNA for the CDR3 is TGTGCCAGCAGTTTCTCCGGATATAATTCACCCCTCCACTTT.

The genes are TRBV3-1 and TRBJ2-1; TRBD2 aligns across 10 bases. The CDR3 sequence is 17 residues long. Losses at the gene ends were 3 bases for V and 7 bases for J; bases not matched to a gene: 12. Germline V gene lookup returns CDR1 LGHDT and CDR2 YNNKEL (reference sequence). The CDR3 bases are TGTGCCAGCAGCCACCTAAGGCTACTAGCGGGACCAAATGAGCAGTTCTTC. This codes for CASSHLRLLAGPNEQFF.

The gene calls are TRBV30 and TRBJ1-1; no definite D call. This CDR3 region has 12 residues. V was cut by 4 bases and J by 1 base, with 7 bases left in between. CDR1 is GTSNPN and CDR2 is SVGIG in the germline V gene (reference sequence). In DNA, the CDR3 is TGTGCCTGGAAGGGAGGGAACACTGAAGCTTTCTTT. Amino acids: CAWKGGNTEAFF.